The 15 T cell receptor beta chains in this list originate from one sample, sequenced in a study of cytomegalovirus exposure and HLA in healthy donors (dated by TCRdb to about 2017). Libraries were constructed by the immunoSEQ multiplex PCR assay. A mixture of 60 forward primers for TCR Vbeta segments and 13 reverse primers for TCR Jbeta segments was used in the multiplex PCR. TCRdb holds this immuneACCESS table with in-frame rearrangements only. Some clones are missing; in checked studies, unresolved V genes explain under half, and the rest has no known cause. This sample's table lists about 130,000 clones. The ten biggest clones cover around 1.6% of the sample. Sequenced input: PBMCs. All receptors come from a woman between 35 and 50 years old in good health and CMV-seropositive.

This CDR3 is CASSRRGTGTGELFF. CDR3 DNA: TGTGCCAGCAGCCGAAGGGGGACGGGGACCGGGGAGCTGTTTTTT. The chain recombines TRBV7-2 with TRBJ2-2; possible D gene TRBD1, 6 bases. Between the trimmed V and J ends, which lost 5 bases and 5 bases, there was a span of 15 bases. This CDR3 is built from 15 residues. Germline V gene lookup returns CDR1 SGHTA and CDR2 FQGNSA.

The rearrangement links TRBV6-1 to TRBJ2-1, with TRBD2 matching over 9 bases. The junction had 2 bases not matched to a gene; V was cut back by 7 bases and J by 7 bases. The CDR3 totals 12 residues. Germline lookup yields CDR1 MNHNS and CDR2 SASEGT. This CDR3 is CASISGGNEQFF. The CDR3 DNA is TGTGCCAGCATAAGCGGGGGGAATGAGCAGTTCTTC.

The gene calls are TRBV30 and TRBJ1-2; D is uncertain. The V gene's germline CDR1 is GTSNPN and CDR2 SVGIG (reference sequence). The CDR3 covers 13 residues. V was pared by 3 bases and J by 6 bases, with 14 bases between. CDR3 DNA sequence: TGTGCCTGGAGGACCGGAGGAACGAATGGCTACACCTTC. Translated, it gives CAWRTGGTNGYTF.

The rearrangement uses TRBV13 and TRBJ1-1; D unclear. CDR1 and CDR2 (germline): PRHDT, FYEKMQ (reference sequence). The V end was cut by 8 bases, the J end by 2 bases, with 15 bases between. There are 14 residues in the CDR3. CDR3 nucleotides: TGTGCCAGCGTTAACCTCCACAGAAACACTGAAGCTTTCTTT. It specifies CASVNLHRNTEAFF.

The rearrangement uses TRBV7-9 and TRBJ2-3; no definite D call. The CDR3 is 16 amino acids. Germline V gene sequence: CDR1 SEHNR, CDR2 FQNEAQ (reference sequence). V gave up 5 bases and J gave up 3 bases, with 18 bases separating them. This CDR3 is CASSTTMGRLTDTQYF. DNA for the CDR3: TGTGCCAGCAGCACCACGATGGGCCGGCTAACAGATACGCAGTATTTT.

V gene TRBV14 combines with J gene TRBJ2-5; TRBD2 aligns across 9 bases. Germline trimming cut 4 bases from V and 4 bases from J; bases unmatched to any gene: 10. The CDR3 contains 16 residues. The germline V gene has CDR1 SGHDN and CDR2 FVKESK. The CDR3 loop is CASSPLAGGPLETQYF. The CDR3 nucleotides read TGTGCCAGCAGCCCCCTTGCGGGAGGGCCTCTAGAGACCCAGTACTTC.

This chain connects TRBV4-1 to TRBJ1-4; tentative D call: TRBD1 (5 bases). V gave up 3 bases and J gave up 5 bases, with 13 bases separating them. Germline V gene lookup returns CDR1 MGHRA and CDR2 YSYEKL. The CDR3 is 15 amino acids. The CDR3, as DNA: TGCGCCAGCAGCCAGCATATAAAGGGGAATGAAAAACTGTTTTTT. This codes for CASSQHIKGNEKLFF.

The V and J genes are TRBV9 and TRBJ2-3; D is perhaps TRBD2 (6 bases). The germline V gene encodes CDR1 SGDLS and CDR2 YYNGEE. The CDR3 is made up of 15 amino acids. The ends were cut back, 0 bases at V and 3 bases at J, with 11 bases in the middle. Here the CDR3 reads CASSVGTTTTDTQYF. Written as DNA, the CDR3 is TGTGCCAGCAGCGTAGGGACTACCACAACAGATACGCAGTATTTT.

CDR3 loop: CASRPGTGDSYEQYF. The DNA for the CDR3 is TGCGCCAGCAGGCCCGGGACAGGGGACTCCTACGAGCAGTACTTC. The chain carries TRBV5-1 and TRBJ2-7; TRBD1 agrees at 10 bases. This CDR3 comprises 15 residues. Germline CDR1 and CDR2: SGHRS and YFSETQ. Unmatched junction bases numbered 5, after V lost 5 bases and J lost 0 bases.

The V gene is TRBV7-6, the J gene TRBJ2-1; 8 nucleotides line up with TRBD2. After removal of 0 bases from V and 7 bases from J, the junction contained 8 bases not matched to a gene. Germline CDR1 reads SGHVS; CDR2 reads FNYEAQ. The CDR3 is 16 residues long. The CDR3 DNA reads TGTGCCAGCAGCTTAGCGGGACTAGGATCTTTAAATGAGCAGTTCTTC. Translation: CASSLAGLGSLNEQFF.

About this clone itself: Other DNA sequences in this sample translate to the same CDR3. The chain has TRBV6-5 and TRBJ1-1; a weak D match, TRBD1 (6 bases). The CDR3 runs to 13 residues. CDR1 is MNHEY and CDR2 is SVGAGI in the germline V gene. V was pared by 2 bases and J by 3 bases, with 7 bases between. The chain's CDR3 is CASSYNRDTEAFF. The DNA of the CDR3 is TGTGCCAGCAGTTACAACAGGGACACTGAAGCTTTCTTT.

V usage is TRBV7-9 and J usage is TRBJ1-3; TRBD1 matches at 10 bases. Germline V gene lookup returns CDR1 SEHNR and CDR2 FQNEAQ (reference sequence). The CDR3 covers 16 residues. J gave up 3 bases and V 5 bases, and 7 bases lay outside the gene matches. In DNA, the CDR3 is TGTGCCAGCAGCAACCGACAGGGGGCGATTGGAAACACCATATATTTT. Protein sequence: CASSNRQGAIGNTIYF.

The V gene is TRBV7-3, the J gene TRBJ2-3; 14 bases fit TRBD2. This CDR3 is 15 amino acids long. Germline assignment: CDR1 SGHTA and CDR2 FQGTGA. V trimming: 3 bases; J trimming: 5 bases; junction bases outside the gene matches: 1. The CDR3 spells CASSLGLAGVDTQYF. The CDR3 bases are TGTGCCAGCAGCTTGGGACTAGCGGGAGTAGATACGCAGTATTTT.

The rearrangement joins TRBV6-5 to TRBJ1-4; 7 nucleotides match TRBD1. Trimming at V came to 6 bases and at J to 6 bases, leaving 7 bases not matched to a gene. The germline V gene encodes CDR1 MNHEY and CDR2 SVGAGI. This CDR3 is 14 amino acids long. The CDR3 protein is CASSSGTAYEKLFF. In DNA form, the CDR3 reads TGTGCCAGCAGCTCTGGGACAGCCTATGAAAAACTGTTTTTT.

This chain joins TRBV21-1 and TRBJ2-1; the DNA was not used to check the table's D call, TRBD2. TRBV21-1 is a pseudogene locus. The CDR3 is 12 residues long. The CDR3 spells CASSKMRGEQFF. The CDR3 bases are TGTGCCAGCAGTAAAATGCGGGGTGAACAGTTCTTC.